This passage covers 29 T cell receptor beta chains from one sample sequenced in a study of blood T cells in healthy people across ages. A sample-barcoded 5' primer and a J-beta primer mix were used in a second PCR of about 7 to 12 cycles. TCRdb reprocessed the 5' RACE reads with MiXCR, giving one entry per CDR3 protein. There are 730,000 or so distinct CDR3 sequences in the sample; roughly 47% occur only once, and 20% lies in the top ten. Material: blood. The source is a woman in her sixties in good health.

CDR3 loop: CASSPGAGAADNSPLHF. CDR3 nucleotides: TGCGCCAGCAGCCCCGGGGCAGGGGCAGCCGATAATTCACCCCTCCACTTT. The chain combines TRBV4-3 with TRBJ1-6, with a possible D match to TRBD1 (6 bases). Between the trimmed V and J ends, which lost 4 bases and 5 bases, there was a span of 18 bases. The CDR3 runs to 17 residues. The V gene's germline CDR1 is LGHNA and CDR2 YSLEER.

The rearrangement links TRBV6-5 to TRBJ2-7; no definite D call. V dropped 2 bases and J dropped 7 bases, with 18 bases sitting between them. CDR1 is MNHEY and CDR2 is SVGAGI in the germline V gene. CDR3 length equals 15 residues. As DNA, the CDR3 is TGTGCCAGCAGTTACGATAGGTCTGCGAGAAATGAGCAGTACTTC. This encodes CASSYDRSARNEQYF.

The chain links TRBV30 to TRBJ2-7; 7 bases line up with TRBD1. The V and J ends lost 6 bases and 0 bases, in that order; junction bases with no gene match: 5. Per germline, CDR1 GTSNPN and CDR2 SVGIG (reference sequence). The CDR3 totals 13 residues. The CDR3: CACSGTVSYEQYF. The CDR3 DNA reads TGTGCCTGCTCCGGGACAGTCTCCTACGAGCAGTACTTC. The whole variable domain, remainder taken from reference TRBV30 and TRBJ2-7, is SQTIHQWPATLVQPVGSPLSLECTVEGTSNPNLYWYRQAAGRGLQLLFYSVGIGQISSEVPQNLSASRPQDRQFILSSKKLLLSDSGFYLCACSGTVSYEQYFGPGTRLTVT.

This chain's CDR3 is CASKGFGSGRSPYEQYF. The DNA for the CDR3 is TGTGCCAGCAAGGGCTTCGGTAGCGGGAGGAGCCCCTACGAGCAGTACTTC. The rearrangement links TRBV27 to TRBJ2-5; 10 positions match TRBD2. TRBJ2-7 explains the end of the DNA better; the J call may be wrong. The CDR3 extends over 17 amino acids. Per germline, CDR1 MNHEY and CDR2 SMNVEV (reference sequence).

This clonotype has ten or more counts. The chain carries TRBV7-2 and TRBJ2-7; 14 bases align to TRBD2. The CDR3 extends over 14 amino acids. Germline V gene lookup returns CDR1 SGHTA and CDR2 FQGNSA. V shed 4 bases, J shed 6 bases, and the junction held 2 bases outside the gene matches. The CDR3 sequence is CASSSGLAGGEQYF. The CDR3 nucleotides read TGTGCCAGCAGCTCAGGACTAGCGGGAGGCGAGCAGTACTTC.

This chain links TRBV20-1 with TRBJ2-1, with TRBD2 matching over 11 bases. Germline V lookup: CDR1 DFQATT, CDR2 SNEGSKA (reference sequence). The CDR3 is 17 amino acids. V was clipped by 2 bases and J by 2 bases; unmatched bases: 8. The CDR3 DNA is TGCAGTGCTAGATCAGGCCTAGCGGGGGGAACCTACAATGAGCAGTTCTTC. Its translation: CSARSGLAGGTYNEQFF.

The genes are TRBV13 and TRBJ2-4; no firm D call. The CDR3 length is 13 residues. Trimming took 7 bases from V and 8 from J, leaving 15 bases between them. Germline CDR1 is PRHDT and CDR2 is FYEKMQ (reference sequence). For the CDR3, the DNA is TGTGCCAGCACCAAAAGTCCCTTTGACATTCAGTACTTC. It specifies CASTKSPFDIQYF.

The chain is built from TRBV20-1 and TRBJ2-5; D is uncertain. The V and J ends lost 3 bases and 2 bases respectively, with 13 bases between them. CDR1 is DFQATT, CDR2 SNEGSKA, per germline (reference sequence). The CDR3 extends over 14 amino acids. This chain's CDR3 is CSASGPAVQETQYF. Here the CDR3 DNA reads TGCAGTGCTAGTGGGCCCGCCGTTCAAGAGACCCAGTACTTC.

The CDR3 region has the DNA TGTGCCAGCAGCTTAAACGGGGGGGCGATCACAGATACGCAGTATTTT. Its translation is CASSLNGGAITDTQYF. The rearrangement joins TRBV7-3 to TRBJ2-3; TRBD2 matches at 8 bases. With V trimmed by 1 base and J by 2 bases, 5 bases remained unmatched. Germline loops: CDR1 SGHTA, CDR2 FQGTGA. There are 16 residues in the CDR3.

The J gene is TRBJ1-5, the V gene TRBV6-1; D ambiguous. The germline V gene encodes CDR1 MNHNS and CDR2 SASEGT. The CDR3 is 16 amino acids. V was shortened by 4 bases and J by 4 bases, with 17 bases between the two germline ends. CDR3 nucleotide sequence: TGTGCCAGCAGTGCCTCCACCGCGGGATTGAATCAGCCCCAGCATTTT. Its translation is CASSASTAGLNQPQHF.

The V and J genes are TRBV20-1 and TRBJ2-3; the match to TRBD1 covers 7 bases. Trimming removed 6 bases from V and 2 bases from J; junction bases left unmatched: 14. Germline CDR1 and CDR2: DFQATT and SNEGSKA (reference sequence). This CDR3 region has 16 residues. The CDR3 is CSAPLRRGPTTDTQYF. The DNA for the CDR3 is TGCAGTGCCCCTCTCAGAAGGGGGCCGACCACAGATACGCAGTATTTT.

The gene calls are TRBV28 and TRBJ2-7; TRBD1 agrees at 8 bases. J lost 1 base, V lost 1 base, and 3 bases had no gene match. CDR3 length equals 15 residues. Germline CDR1 and CDR2: MDHEN and SYDVKM. The CDR3 loop is CASSLYGTGSYEQYF. CDR3 bases: TGTGCCAGCAGTTTATACGGGACAGGATCCTACGAGCAGTACTTC.

This chain uses TRBV20-1 with TRBJ2-7; 9 bases are shared with TRBD2. V lost 6 bases to trimming and J lost 7 bases; unmatched junction nucleotides: 7. This CDR3 contains 12 residues. Germline V lookup: CDR1 DFQATT, CDR2 SNEGSKA (reference sequence). DNA for the CDR3: TGCAGTGCCGCGGGAGGGCCGAGTGAGCAGTACTTC. The encoded protein is CSAAGGPSEQYF.

This clonotype occurred many times. This rearrangement joins TRBV10-1 to TRBJ2-5; D may be TRBD1 or TRBD2 (5 bases each). V lost 6 bases, J lost 6 bases, and 14 bases lay in between. This CDR3 spans 13 amino acids. CDR1 and CDR2 (germline): WNHNN, SYGVQD (reference sequence). In DNA, the CDR3 is TGCGCCAGCAGCAGGGACGGCCGGAAGACCCAGTACTTC. Residues: CASSRDGRKTQYF.

This clonotype appeared a few times. The CDR3 sequence is CASRRGDRGYGGYTF. The CDR3 DNA reads TGTGCCAGCAGGAGGGGGGACAGGGGTTACGGAGGCTACACCTTC. V usage is TRBV9 and J usage is TRBJ1-2; 10 bases agree with TRBD1. Germline CDR1 SGDLS, CDR2 YYNGEE. This CDR3 comprises 15 residues. Losses at the gene ends were 5 bases for V and 8 bases for J; bases not matched to a gene: 12.

This chain joins TRBV7-2 and TRBJ2-1; TRBD2 matches 9 bases. Germline V gives CDR1 SGHTA, CDR2 FQGNSA. The length of the CDR3 is 15 residues. Unmatched junction bases numbered 8, after V lost 5 bases and J lost 6 bases. CDR3 in DNA: TGTGCCAGCAGCGTCCCGGGACTAGCCATCAATGAGCAGTTCTTC. Amino acids: CASSVPGLAINEQFF.

This chain uses TRBV5-1 with TRBJ2-5, with D uncertain. Germline CDR1 reads SGHRS; CDR2 reads YFSETQ. V lost 4 bases and J 4 bases, leaving 17 bases between the germline ends. This CDR3 has 15 amino acids. As DNA, the CDR3 is TGCGCCAGCAGCCCCCCCTCGGAATTAGGAGAGACCCAGTACTTC. It yields the protein CASSPPSELGETQYF.

This clonotype has just a few counts. The chain combines TRBV20-1 with TRBJ1-5; TRBD1 agrees at 8 bases. The V segment lost 6 bases and the J segment 3 bases; nucleotides outside the gene matches: 7. The CDR3 spans 14 residues. Germline V lookup: CDR1 DFQATT, CDR2 SNEGSKA (reference sequence). CDR3 amino acids: CSAKGQVNNQPQHF. The DNA of the CDR3 is TGCAGTGCCAAGGGACAGGTGAACAATCAGCCCCAGCATTTT.

The rearrangement uses TRBV27 and TRBJ2-3, with TRBD2 identical over 13 bases. This CDR3 is built from 17 residues. Germline CDR1 reads MNHEY; CDR2 reads SMNVEV (reference sequence). V lost 5 bases to trimming and J lost 2 bases; unmatched junction nucleotides: 7. CDR3 amino acids: CASSPGLAGAFTDTQYF. The CDR3 coding sequence is TGTGCCAGCAGTCCTGGACTAGCGGGGGCCTTCACAGATACGCAGTATTTT.

This clonotype was counted only a few times. The rearrangement links TRBV12-3 or TRBV12-4 to TRBJ1-5; tentative D call: TRBD1 (5 bases). The CDR3 loop spans 14 amino acids. The ends were cut back, 3 bases at V and 7 bases at J, with 13 bases in the middle. CDR3 coding DNA: TGTGCCAGCAGTTTGAGGGGCCCTCTCCAGCCCCAGCATTTT. It yields the protein CASSLRGPLQPQHF.

This sequence joins TRBV18 and TRBJ2-3; 9 nucleotides agree with TRBD1. The CDR3 spans 15 residues. J lost 2 bases, V lost 1 base, and 1 base had no gene match. Germline loops: CDR1 KGHSH, CDR2 LQKENI. CDR3 sequence reads: CASSPRDRDTDTQYF. The DNA of the CDR3 is TGTGCCAGCTCACCACGGGACAGGGACACAGATACGCAGTATTTT.

This chain joins TRBV30 and TRBJ2-1; 13 bases line up with TRBD2. The CDR3 sequence is 17 residues long. Trimming at V came to 0 bases and at J to 5 bases, leaving 7 bases not matched to a gene. From germline, CDR1 is GTSNPN and CDR2 SVGIG (reference sequence). CDR3 sequence (DNA): TGTGCCTGGAGTGTCGGACTAGCGGGGGCACGTAACAATGAGCAGTTCTTC. Translated, it gives CAWSVGLAGARNNEQFF.

Concerning this clonotype: At one end, the junction sequence differs from germline, possibly due to a read error. This rearrangement joins TRBV4-3 to TRBJ2-3; TRBD2 might be the D (5 bases). The germline V gene has CDR1 LGHNA and CDR2 YSLEER. This CDR3 spans 15 amino acids. CDR3 nucleotides: TGCGACAGCAGCCAAGACTACACTAGCACAGATACGCAGTATTTT. It encodes CDSSQDYTSTDTQYF.

The rearrangement uses TRBV11-2 and TRBJ2-2, with D perhaps TRBD1 or TRBD2 (5 bases each). Trimming pared 7 bases from V and 7 bases from J, leaving 16 bases between. The CDR3 is made up of 14 amino acids. Looked up from germline, CDR1 is SGHAT and CDR2 is FQNNGV. The CDR3 spells CASTLGWDGGELFF. CDR3 nucleotides: TGTGCCAGCACCCTAGGATGGGACGGCGGGGAGCTGTTTTTT.

The CDR3 spells CASSMTRARVLQETQYF. CDR3 DNA: TGTGCCAGCAGCATGACAAGAGCTCGGGTCCTACAAGAGACCCAGTACTTC. This chain uses TRBV11-2 with TRBJ2-5; D gene ambiguous. Germline V gives CDR1 SGHAT, CDR2 FQNNGV. The CDR3 runs to 17 residues. The V gene lost 5 bases and the J gene lost 2 bases, with 21 bases spanning the gap. Supplemented by reference TRBV11-2 and TRBJ2-5, the full variable domain reads EAGVAQSPRYKIIEKRQSVAFWCNPISGHATLYWYQQILGQGPKLLIQFQNNGVVDDSQLPKDRFSAERLKGVDSTLKIQPAKLEDSAVYLCASSMTRARVLQETQYFGPGTRLLVL.

As regards this clonotype: Being one base from a much bigger clone, this may be a read error. The J gene is TRBJ1-5, the V gene TRBV10-3; 8 nucleotides align to TRBD1. V was clipped by 4 bases and J by 1 base; unmatched bases: 3. The CDR3 length is 15 residues. Germline V gene sequence: CDR1 ENHRY, CDR2 SYGVKD. CDR3 sequence: CAISVSGGSNQPQHF. DNA for the CDR3: TGTGCCATCAGTGTTTCAGGGGGCAGCAATCAGCCCCAGCATTTT.

V and J are TRBV5-5 and TRBJ2-3; D might be TRBD2 (6 bases). CDR1 SGHKS and CDR2 YYEKEE come from the germline V gene (reference sequence). The CDR3 totals 16 residues. The V gene lost 0 bases and the J gene lost 7 bases, with 18 bases spanning the gap. The CDR3 region is CASSLEVAETYNTQYF. In DNA, the CDR3 is TGTGCCAGCAGCTTGGAGGTAGCGGAGACGTACAATACGCAGTATTTT.

Many counts were recorded for this clonotype. The gene calls are TRBV12-3 or TRBV12-4 and TRBJ2-3; 9 positions agree with TRBD2. The CDR3 consists of 15 residues. The junction had 9 bases not matched to a gene; V was cut back by 6 bases and J by 5 bases. CDR3 sequence reads: CASRSRLAVGDTQYF. As DNA, the CDR3 is TGTGCCAGCAGAAGCCGACTAGCGGTAGGAGATACGCAGTATTTT.

The chain couples TRBV6-5 to TRBJ2-2, with unresolved D. The CDR3 loop spans 16 amino acids. Germline assignment: CDR1 MNHEY and CDR2 SVGAGI. V was shortened by 6 bases and J by 6 bases, with 20 bases between the two germline ends. CDR3 amino acids: CASSELHSRIAGELFF. DNA for the CDR3: TGTGCCAGCAGCGAGCTACATAGTCGAATCGCCGGGGAGCTGTTTTTT.